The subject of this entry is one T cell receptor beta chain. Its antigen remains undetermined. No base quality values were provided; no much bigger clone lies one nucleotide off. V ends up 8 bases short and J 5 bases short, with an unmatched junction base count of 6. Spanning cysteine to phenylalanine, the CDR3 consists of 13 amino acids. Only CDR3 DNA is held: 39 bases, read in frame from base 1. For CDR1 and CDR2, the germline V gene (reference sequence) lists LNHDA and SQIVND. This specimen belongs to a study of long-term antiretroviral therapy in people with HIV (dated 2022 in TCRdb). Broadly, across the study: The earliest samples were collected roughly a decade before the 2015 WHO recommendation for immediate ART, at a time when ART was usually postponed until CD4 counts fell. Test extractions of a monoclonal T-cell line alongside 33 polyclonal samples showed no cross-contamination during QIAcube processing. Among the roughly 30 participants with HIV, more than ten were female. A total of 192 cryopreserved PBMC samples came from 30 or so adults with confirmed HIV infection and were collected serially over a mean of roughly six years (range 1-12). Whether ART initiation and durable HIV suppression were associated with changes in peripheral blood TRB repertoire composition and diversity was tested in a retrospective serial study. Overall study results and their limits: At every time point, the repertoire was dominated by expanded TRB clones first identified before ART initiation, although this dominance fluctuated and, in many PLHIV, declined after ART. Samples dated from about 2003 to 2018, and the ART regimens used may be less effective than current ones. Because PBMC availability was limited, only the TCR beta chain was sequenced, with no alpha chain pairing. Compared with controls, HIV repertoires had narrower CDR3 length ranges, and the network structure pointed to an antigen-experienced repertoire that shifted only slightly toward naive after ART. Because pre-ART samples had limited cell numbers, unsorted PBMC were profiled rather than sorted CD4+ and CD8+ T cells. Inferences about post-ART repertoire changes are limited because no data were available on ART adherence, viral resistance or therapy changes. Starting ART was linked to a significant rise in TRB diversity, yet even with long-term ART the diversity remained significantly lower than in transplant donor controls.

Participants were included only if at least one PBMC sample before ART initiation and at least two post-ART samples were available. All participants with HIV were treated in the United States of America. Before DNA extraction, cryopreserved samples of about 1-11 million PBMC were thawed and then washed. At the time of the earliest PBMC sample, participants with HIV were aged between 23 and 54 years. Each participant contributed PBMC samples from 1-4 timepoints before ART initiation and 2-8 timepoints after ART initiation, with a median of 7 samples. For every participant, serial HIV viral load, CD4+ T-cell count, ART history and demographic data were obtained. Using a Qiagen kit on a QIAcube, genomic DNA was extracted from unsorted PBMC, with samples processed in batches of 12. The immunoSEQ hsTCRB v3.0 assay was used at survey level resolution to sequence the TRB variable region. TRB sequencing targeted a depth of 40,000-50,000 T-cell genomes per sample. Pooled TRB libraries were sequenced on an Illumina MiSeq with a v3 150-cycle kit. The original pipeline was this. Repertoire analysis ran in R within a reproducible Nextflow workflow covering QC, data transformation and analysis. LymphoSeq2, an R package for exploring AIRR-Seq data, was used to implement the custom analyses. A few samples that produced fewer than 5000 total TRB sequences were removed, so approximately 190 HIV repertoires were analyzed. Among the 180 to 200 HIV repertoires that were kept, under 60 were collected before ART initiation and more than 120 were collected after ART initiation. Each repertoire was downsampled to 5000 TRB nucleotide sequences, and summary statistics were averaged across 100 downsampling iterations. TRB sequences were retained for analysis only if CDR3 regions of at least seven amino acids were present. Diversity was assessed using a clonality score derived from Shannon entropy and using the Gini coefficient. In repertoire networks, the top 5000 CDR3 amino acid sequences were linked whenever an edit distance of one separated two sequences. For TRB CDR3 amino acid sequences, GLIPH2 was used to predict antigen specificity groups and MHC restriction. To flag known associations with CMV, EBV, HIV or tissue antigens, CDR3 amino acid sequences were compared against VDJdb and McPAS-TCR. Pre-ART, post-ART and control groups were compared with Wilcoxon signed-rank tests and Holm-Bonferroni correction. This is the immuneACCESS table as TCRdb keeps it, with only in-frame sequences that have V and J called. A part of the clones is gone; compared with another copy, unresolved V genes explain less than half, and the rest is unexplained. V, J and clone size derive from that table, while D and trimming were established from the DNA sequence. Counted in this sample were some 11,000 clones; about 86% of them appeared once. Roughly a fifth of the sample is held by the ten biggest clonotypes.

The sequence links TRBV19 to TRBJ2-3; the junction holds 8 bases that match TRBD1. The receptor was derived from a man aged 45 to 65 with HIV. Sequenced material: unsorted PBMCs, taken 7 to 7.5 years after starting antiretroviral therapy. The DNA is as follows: TGTGCCAGTTCGGGGACAGGTGTAGATACGCAGTATTTT. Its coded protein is CASSGTGVDTQYF.